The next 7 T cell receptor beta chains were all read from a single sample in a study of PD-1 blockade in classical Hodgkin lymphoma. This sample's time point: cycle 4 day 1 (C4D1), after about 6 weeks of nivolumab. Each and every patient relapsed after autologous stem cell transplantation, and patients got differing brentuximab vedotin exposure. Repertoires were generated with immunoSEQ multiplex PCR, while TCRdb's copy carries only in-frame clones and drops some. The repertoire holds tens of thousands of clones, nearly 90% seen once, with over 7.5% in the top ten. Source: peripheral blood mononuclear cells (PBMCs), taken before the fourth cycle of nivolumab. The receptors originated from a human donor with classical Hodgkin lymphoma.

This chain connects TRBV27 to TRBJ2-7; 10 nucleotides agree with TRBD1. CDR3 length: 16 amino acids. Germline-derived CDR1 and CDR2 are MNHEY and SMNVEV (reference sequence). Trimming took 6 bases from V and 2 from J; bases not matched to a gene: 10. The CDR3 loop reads CASSPLGDRGAYEQYF. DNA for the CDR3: TGTGCCAGCAGCCCCCTCGGGGACAGGGGTGCCTACGAGCAGTACTTC.

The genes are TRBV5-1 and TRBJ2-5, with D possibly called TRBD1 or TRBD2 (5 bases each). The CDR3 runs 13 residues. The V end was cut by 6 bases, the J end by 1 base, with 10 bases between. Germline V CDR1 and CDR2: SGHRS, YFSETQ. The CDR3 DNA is TGCGCCAGCACGGGACCAACCCAAGAGACCCAGTACTTC. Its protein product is CASTGPTQETQYF.

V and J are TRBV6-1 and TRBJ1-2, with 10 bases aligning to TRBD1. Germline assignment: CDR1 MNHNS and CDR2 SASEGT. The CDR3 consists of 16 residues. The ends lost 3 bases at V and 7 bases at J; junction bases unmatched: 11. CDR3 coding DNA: TGTGCCAGCAGTGACCTTACACCGGGACAGGGGTCTGGCTACACCTTC. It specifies CASSDLTPGQGSGYTF.

As DNA, the CDR3 is TGCGCCAGCAGCTTGGAAGGAGGGGGAGGGAAGCCCCAGCATTTT. It is translated as CASSLEGGGGKPQHF. The chain recombines TRBV5-1 with TRBJ1-5; D is possibly TRBD1 (6 bases). There are 15 residues in the CDR3. CDR1 and CDR2 from the germline V gene are SGHRS and YFSETQ. The V end lost 0 bases, the J end lost 8 bases, and 15 bases lay between the germline ends.

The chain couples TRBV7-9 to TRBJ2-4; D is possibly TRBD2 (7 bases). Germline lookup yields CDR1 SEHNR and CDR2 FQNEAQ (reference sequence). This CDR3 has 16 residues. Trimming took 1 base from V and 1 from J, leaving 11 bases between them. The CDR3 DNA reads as TGTGCCAGCAGCTTAGGGTCGGGGGGCGCCAAAAACATTCAGTACTTC. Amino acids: CASSLGSGGAKNIQYF. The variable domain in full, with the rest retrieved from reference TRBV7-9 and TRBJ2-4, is DTGVSQNPRHKITKRGQNVTFRCDPISEHNRLYWYRQTLGQGPEFLTYFQNEAQLEKSRLLSDRFSAERPKGSFSTLEIQRTEQGDSAMYLCASSLGSGGAKNIQYFGAGTRLSVL.

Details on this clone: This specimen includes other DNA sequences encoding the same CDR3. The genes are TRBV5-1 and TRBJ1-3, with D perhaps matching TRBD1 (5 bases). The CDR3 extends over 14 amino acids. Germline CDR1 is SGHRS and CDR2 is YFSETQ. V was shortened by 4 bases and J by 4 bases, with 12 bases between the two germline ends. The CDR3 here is CASSSGTEGNTIYF. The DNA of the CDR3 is TGCGCCAGCAGCAGCGGGACGGAAGGAAACACCATATATTTT.

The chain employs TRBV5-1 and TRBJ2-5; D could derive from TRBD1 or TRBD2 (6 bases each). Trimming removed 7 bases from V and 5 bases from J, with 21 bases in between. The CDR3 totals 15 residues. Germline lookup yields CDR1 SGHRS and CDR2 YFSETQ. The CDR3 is CASSGGLPLAETQYF. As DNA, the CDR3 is TGCGCCAGCTCCGGGGGCCTACCGCTCGCGGAGACCCAGTACTTC.